What follows are 8 T cell receptor beta chains derived from one specimen sequenced in a study of T cell repertoires in cytomegalovirus infection. TCRdb recomputed calls from the reads with MiXCR, one row per CDR3 protein. The sample has hundreds of thousands of distinct CDR3 sequences, 35% to 40% seen once. Source material: PBMCs. Receptor source: a human donor in good health (CMV status not recorded). Some clones in this sample may be carry-over from other donors' samples.

As concerns this clonotype: The CDR3 does not end in the conserved phenylalanine or tryptophan, so this is likely a read error. J is TRBJ2-4 and V is TRBV19; D might be TRBD1 or TRBD2, each matching 6 bases. The CDR3 has 18 amino acids. V lost 3 bases and J 0 bases, leaving 18 bases between the germline ends. Germline CDR1 reads LNHDA; CDR2 reads SQIVND (reference sequence). CDR3 residues: CASSMRGGRTLAKNIQYS. The CDR3 nucleotides are TGTGCCAGTAGTATGAGAGGGGGGCGTACTCTAGCCAAAAACATTCAGTACTCC.

Comment on this clonotype: The germline gene is not matched at one end of the junction; a read error may be the cause. The genes are TRBV6-1 and TRBJ2-1, with TRBD1 as a possible D gene (6 bases). The length of the CDR3 is 12 residues. Germline V lookup: CDR1 MNHNS, CDR2 SASEGT. The CDR3 spells CASKSGVNEQLF. Here the CDR3 DNA reads TGTGCCAGCAAATCAGGGGTCAATGAGCAGTTATTC.

This chain uses TRBV15 with TRBJ1-5, with D possibly being TRBD1 (5 bases). The germline V and J ends were trimmed by 0 bases and 3 bases, with 15 bases remaining between them. CDR1 is LNHNV, CDR2 YYDKDF, per germline (reference sequence). The CDR3 extends over 17 amino acids. CDR3 DNA sequence: TGTGCCACCAGCAGAGATCGGGGCAGGGCCACCAATCAGCCCCAGCATTTT. It codes for CATSRDRGRATNQPQHF. Looking up the rest from reference TRBV15 and TRBJ1-5 gives the full variable domain: DAMVIQNPRYQVTQFGKPVTLSCSQTLNHNVMYWYQQKSSQAPKLLFHYYDKDFNNEADTPDNFQSRRPNTSFCFLDIRSPGLGDTAMYLCATSRDRGRATNQPQHFGDGTRLSIL.

Of note for this clonotype: Because the CDR3 is missing its conserved closing phenylalanine or tryptophan, this is likely a read error. The rearrangement joins TRBV3-1 to TRBJ2-1, with 16 positions matching TRBD2. Trimming took 3 bases from V and 12 from J; bases not matched to a gene: 8. CDR1 is LGHDT and CDR2 is YNNKEL in the germline V gene (reference sequence). The CDR3 covers 16 residues. The CDR3 DNA sequence: TGTGCCAGCAGCCATTCAGGGACTAGCGGGGGGGCGGCGCAGTTCTTA. It specifies CASSHSGTSGGAAQFL.

The genes are TRBV12-3 or TRBV12-4 and TRBJ2-4; D uncertain. The CDR3 contains 13 residues. Trimming stripped 2 bases from V and 7 bases from J, with 9 bases between. The DNA for the CDR3 is TGTGCCAGCAGTTTAAAGGTTGGGAACATTCAGTACTTC. It translates to CASSLKVGNIQYF.

This chain links TRBV6-6 with TRBJ1-1, with TRBD1 matching over 7 bases. From germline, CDR1 is MNHNY and CDR2 SVGAGI (reference sequence). Losses at the gene ends were 0 bases for V and 0 bases for J; bases not matched to a gene: 1. The CDR3 runs 15 residues. CDR3 sequence reads: CASSYSQGVNTEAFF. CDR3 DNA sequence: TGTGCCAGCAGTTACTCTCAGGGGGTGAACACTGAAGCTTTCTTT.

The chain couples TRBV28 to TRBJ2-7; 9 bases map to TRBD1. V shed 2 bases, J shed 7 bases, and the junction held 12 bases outside the gene matches. The CDR3 length is 16 residues. Germline values: CDR1 MDHEN, CDR2 SYDVKM. The CDR3: CASSLNSGTGISEQYF. The CDR3 bases are TGTGCCAGCAGTTTAAATTCAGGGACAGGGATTTCTGAGCAGTACTTC.

This clonotype was found once. J is TRBJ2-3 and V is TRBV19, with a weak D call TRBD1 (6 bases). Germline CDR1 reads LNHDA; CDR2 reads SQIVND (reference sequence). The CDR3 loop spans 17 amino acids. V gave up 3 bases and J gave up 0 bases, with 16 bases separating them. The CDR3 reads CASSMSFGQRSTDTQYF. The CDR3 bases are TGTGCCAGTAGTATGTCCTTCGGACAGCGCAGCACAGATACGCAGTATTTT. Full variable domain (missing parts from reference TRBV19 and TRBJ2-3): DGGITQSPKYLFRKEGQNVTLSCEQNLNHDAMYWYRQDPGQGLRLIYYSQIVNDFQKGDIAEGYSVSREKKESFPLTVTSAQKNPTAFYLCASSMSFGQRSTDTQYFGPGTRLTVL.